Each of the 15 T cell receptor beta chains below was sequenced from the same sample in a study of blood T cell repertoires in COVID-19. Only in-frame clones appear in the TCRdb table, and some are missing; sequencing was by immunoSEQ multiplex PCR. This table holds 50,000 to 70,000 clones, 60% to 85% found once. Sequencing was carried out using peripheral blood. The receptors here all came from a man between 45 and 60 years old with active or convalescent COVID-19.

The V and J genes are TRBV7-9 and TRBJ2-3, with D perhaps matching TRBD2 (6 bases). V dropped 6 bases and J dropped 2 bases, with 24 bases sitting between them. CDR3 length equals 18 residues. CDR1 is SEHNR, CDR2 FQNEAQ, per germline (reference sequence). The CDR3 loop is CASSQSQGRTYFTDTQYF. The DNA of the CDR3 is TGTGCCAGCAGTCAATCCCAAGGGAGGACTTACTTCACAGATACGCAGTATTTT.

This chain connects TRBV3-1 (or the pseudogene TRBV3-2) to TRBJ2-5; 9 bases agree with TRBD2. The J segment lost 2 bases and the V segment lost 0 bases, leaving 4 bases of the junction unmatched. The CDR3 sequence is 16 residues long. CDR1 and CDR2 from the germline V gene are LGHDT and YNNKEL (reference sequence). DNA for the CDR3: TGTGCCAGCAGCCAAGACAGCGGGGGGCGGCAAGAGACCCAGTACTTC. This codes for CASSQDSGGRQETQYF.

This chain uses TRBV7-8 with TRBJ1-5; 8 bases map to TRBD1. This CDR3 is 17 amino acids long. V lost 5 bases to trimming and J lost 0 bases; unmatched junction nucleotides: 9. Germline V gene sequence: CDR1 SGHVS, CDR2 FQNEAQ. CDR3 bases: TGTGCCAGCAGCCTCATAAGGGACAGGTATAGCAATCAGCCCCAGCATTTT. Protein product: CASSLIRDRYSNQPQHF.

The chain recombines TRBV12-3 or TRBV12-4 with TRBJ1-1; 7 bases fit TRBD1. Unmatched junction bases numbered 6, after V lost 6 bases and J lost 8 bases. This CDR3 region has 12 residues. CDR3 amino acids: CASSATGLEAFF. The CDR3 region has the DNA TGTGCCAGCAGCGCGACAGGGCTCGAAGCTTTCTTT.

This clone showed up many times. The V gene is TRBV6-5, the J gene TRBJ1-6, with D tentatively TRBD1 (5 bases). Per germline, CDR1 MNHEY and CDR2 SVGAGI. The CDR3 covers 12 residues. V was clipped by 6 bases and J by 10 bases, with 10 bases between them. The CDR3 here is CASSQGLSPLHF. The CDR3 DNA sequence: TGTGCCAGCAGCCAGGGACTGTCACCCCTCCACTTT.

The sample holds a few counts of this clone. V usage is TRBV5-1 and J usage is TRBJ1-3; weak D call: TRBD1 (5 bases). The CDR3 runs 14 residues. V shed 2 bases and J shed 0 bases, with 6 bases lying between them. The germline V gene has CDR1 SGHRS and CDR2 YFSETQ. The CDR3 DNA sequence: TGCGCCAGCAGCTTAGGGGACTCTGGAAACACCATATATTTT. Encoded protein: CASSLGDSGNTIYF.

The chain links TRBV5-4 to TRBJ2-1, with 10 bases lining up with TRBD2. This CDR3 has 16 amino acids. With V trimmed by 4 bases and J by 7 bases, 11 bases remained unmatched. CDR1 is SGHNT, CDR2 YYREEE, per germline (reference sequence). The CDR3 loop is CASSANGLADYNEQFF. Here the CDR3 DNA reads TGTGCCAGCAGCGCGAACGGACTAGCGGACTATAATGAGCAGTTCTTC.

This clone is labeled as medium-sized. The genes are TRBV19 and TRBJ2-2; tentative D call: TRBD2 (5 bases). V lost 8 bases, J lost 0 bases, and 10 bases lay in between. CDR3 length: 14 residues. CDR1 is LNHDA and CDR2 is SQIVND in the germline V gene (reference sequence). The CDR3 nucleotides are TGTGCCAGTGACTACGGGCCGAACACCGGGGAGCTGTTTTTT. This gives the protein CASDYGPNTGELFF.

This sequence joins TRBV2 and TRBJ1-2, with D possibly being TRBD1 (5 bases). The CDR3 has 14 residues. Trimming removed 4 bases from V and 7 bases from J, with 16 bases in between. Germline V gene lookup returns CDR1 SNHLY and CDR2 FYNNEI. CDR3 DNA: TGTGCCAGCAGTGGCTCAGGTGCTAGGGGTGGCTACACCTTC. It encodes CASSGSGARGGYTF.

The chain links TRBV14 to TRBJ2-5; 7 bases are shared with TRBD2. V lost 0 bases, J lost 2 bases, and 6 bases stayed unmatched. This CDR3 is 16 amino acids long. The V gene's germline CDR1 is SGHDN and CDR2 FVKESK. This CDR3 reads CASSQDQAGRQETQYF. The CDR3 nucleotides read TGTGCCAGCAGCCAAGATCAAGCGGGACGACAAGAGACCCAGTACTTC.

This clone was picked up a small number of times. The chain uses TRBV7-8 and TRBJ2-5; 11 positions match TRBD2. CDR3 length: 14 residues. Germline V CDR1 and CDR2: SGHVS, FQNEAQ. Trimming cost V 5 bases and J 3 bases; bases outside gene matches: 2. The CDR3 spells CASSPGLAEETQYF. The CDR3 DNA reads TGTGCCAGCAGCCCGGGACTAGCGGAAGAGACCCAGTACTTC. Full variable domain (missing parts from reference TRBV7-8 and TRBJ2-5): GAGVSQSPRYKVAKRGQDVALRCDPISGHVSLFWYQQALGQGPEFLTYFQNEAQLDKSGLPSDRFFAERPEGSVSTLKIQRTQQEDSAVYLCASSPGLAEETQYFGPGTRLLVL.

The CDR3 sequence is CASSQDSQGGNQPQHF. Written as DNA, the CDR3 is TGTGCCAGCAGCCAAGATAGTCAGGGAGGGAATCAGCCCCAGCATTTT. This sequence joins TRBV3-1 (or the pseudogene TRBV3-2) and TRBJ1-5, with D possibly matching TRBD1 (5 bases). V dropped 0 bases and J dropped 4 bases, with 13 bases sitting between them. The CDR3 extends over 16 amino acids. Germline lookup yields CDR1 LGHDT and CDR2 YNNKEL (reference sequence).

The J gene is TRBJ1-2, the V gene TRBV11-2; D uncertain. V was clipped by 1 base and J by 4 bases, with 13 bases between them. Germline CDR1 reads SGHAT; CDR2 reads FQNNGV. The CDR3 consists of 15 residues. This CDR3 reads CASSLGSAPGYGYTF. In nucleotides, the CDR3 is TGTGCCAGCAGCTTAGGGAGCGCGCCCGGCTATGGCTACACCTTC.

This sequence joins TRBV30 and TRBJ1-6, with D tentatively TRBD1 (5 bases). In germline, CDR1 is GTSNPN, CDR2 SVGIG (reference sequence). With 7 bases removed from V and 14 bases from J, the gap between germline ends came to 12 bases. The CDR3 is 10 amino acids. The CDR3: CASIQGTLHF. Here the CDR3 DNA reads TGTGCCTCGATTCAGGGCACCCTCCACTTT.

The chain couples TRBV7-8 to TRBJ1-4; tentatively, D is TRBD1 (6 bases). This CDR3 is built from 15 residues. Germline loops: CDR1 SGHVS, CDR2 FQNEAQ. V was trimmed by 9 bases and J by 7 bases, leaving 21 bases between them. CDR3 sequence (DNA): TGTGCCAGTAGGGGCGGGGGGCCAGCAACTGAAAAACTGTTTTTT. This encodes CASRGGGPATEKLFF.